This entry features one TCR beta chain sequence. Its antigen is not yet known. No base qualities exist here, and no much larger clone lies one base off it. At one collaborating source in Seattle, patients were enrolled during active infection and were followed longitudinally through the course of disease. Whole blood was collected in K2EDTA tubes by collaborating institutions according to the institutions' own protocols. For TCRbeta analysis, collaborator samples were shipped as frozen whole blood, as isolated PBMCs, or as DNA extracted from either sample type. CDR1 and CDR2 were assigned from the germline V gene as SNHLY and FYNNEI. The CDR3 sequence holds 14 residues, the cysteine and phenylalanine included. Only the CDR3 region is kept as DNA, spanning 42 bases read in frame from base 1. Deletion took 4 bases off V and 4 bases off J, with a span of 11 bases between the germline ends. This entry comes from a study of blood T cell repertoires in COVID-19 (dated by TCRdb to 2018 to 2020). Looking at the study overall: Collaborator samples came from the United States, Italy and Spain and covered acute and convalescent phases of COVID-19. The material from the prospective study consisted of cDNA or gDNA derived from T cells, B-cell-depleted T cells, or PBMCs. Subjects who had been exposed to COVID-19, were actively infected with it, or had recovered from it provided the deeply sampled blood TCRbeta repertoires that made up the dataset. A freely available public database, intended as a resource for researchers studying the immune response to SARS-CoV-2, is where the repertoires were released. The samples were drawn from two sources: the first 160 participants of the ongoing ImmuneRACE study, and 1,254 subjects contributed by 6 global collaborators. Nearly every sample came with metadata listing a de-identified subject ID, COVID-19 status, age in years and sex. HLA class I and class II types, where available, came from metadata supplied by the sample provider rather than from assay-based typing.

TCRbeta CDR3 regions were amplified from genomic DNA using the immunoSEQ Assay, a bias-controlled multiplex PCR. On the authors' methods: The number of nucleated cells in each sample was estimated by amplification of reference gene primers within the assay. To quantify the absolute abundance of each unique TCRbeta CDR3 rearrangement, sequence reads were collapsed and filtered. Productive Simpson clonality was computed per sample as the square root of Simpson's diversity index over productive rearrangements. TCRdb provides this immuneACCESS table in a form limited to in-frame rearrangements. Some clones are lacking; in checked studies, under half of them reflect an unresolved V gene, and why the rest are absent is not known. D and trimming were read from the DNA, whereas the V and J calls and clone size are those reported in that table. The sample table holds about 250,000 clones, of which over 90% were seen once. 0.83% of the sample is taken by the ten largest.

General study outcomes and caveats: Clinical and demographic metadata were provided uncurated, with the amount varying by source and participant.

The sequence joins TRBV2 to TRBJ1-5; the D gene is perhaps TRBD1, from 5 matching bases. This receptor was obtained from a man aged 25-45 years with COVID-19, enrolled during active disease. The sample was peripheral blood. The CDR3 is CASSATDPNQPQHF. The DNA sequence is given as TGTGCCAGCAGTGCGACAGATCCAAATCAGCCCCAGCATTTT.